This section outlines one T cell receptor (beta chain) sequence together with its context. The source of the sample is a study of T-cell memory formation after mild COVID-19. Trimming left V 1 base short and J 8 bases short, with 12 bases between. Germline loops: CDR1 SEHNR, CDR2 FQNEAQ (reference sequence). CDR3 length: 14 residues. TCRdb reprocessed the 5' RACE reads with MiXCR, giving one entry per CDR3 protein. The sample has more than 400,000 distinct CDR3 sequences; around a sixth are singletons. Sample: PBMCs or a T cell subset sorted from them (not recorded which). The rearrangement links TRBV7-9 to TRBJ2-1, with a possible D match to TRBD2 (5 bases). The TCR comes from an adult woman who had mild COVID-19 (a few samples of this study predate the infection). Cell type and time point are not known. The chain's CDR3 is CASSLVTPGDEQFF. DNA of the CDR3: TGTGCCAGCAGCTTAGTTACCCCCGGGGATGAGCAGTTCTTC. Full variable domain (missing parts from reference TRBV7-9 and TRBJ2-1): DTGVSQNPRHKITKRGQNVTFRCDPISEHNRLYWYRQTLGQGPEFLTYFQNEAQLEKSRLLSDRFSAERPKGSFSTLEIQRTEQGDSAMYLCASSLVTPGDEQFFGPGTRLTVL.